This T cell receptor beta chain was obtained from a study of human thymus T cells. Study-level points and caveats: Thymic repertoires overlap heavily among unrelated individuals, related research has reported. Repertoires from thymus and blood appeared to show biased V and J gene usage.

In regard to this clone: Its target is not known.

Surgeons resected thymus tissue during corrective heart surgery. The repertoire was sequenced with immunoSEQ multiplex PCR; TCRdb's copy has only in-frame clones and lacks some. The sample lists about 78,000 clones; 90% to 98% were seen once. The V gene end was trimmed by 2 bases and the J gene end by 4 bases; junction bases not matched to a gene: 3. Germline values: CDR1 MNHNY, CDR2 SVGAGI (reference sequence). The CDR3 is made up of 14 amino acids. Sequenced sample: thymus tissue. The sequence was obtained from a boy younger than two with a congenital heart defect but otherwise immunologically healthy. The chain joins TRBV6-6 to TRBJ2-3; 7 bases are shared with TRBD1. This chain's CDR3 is CASSYGQGADTQYF. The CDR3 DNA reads TGTGCCAGCAGTTACGGGCAGGGGGCAGATACGCAGTATTTT.